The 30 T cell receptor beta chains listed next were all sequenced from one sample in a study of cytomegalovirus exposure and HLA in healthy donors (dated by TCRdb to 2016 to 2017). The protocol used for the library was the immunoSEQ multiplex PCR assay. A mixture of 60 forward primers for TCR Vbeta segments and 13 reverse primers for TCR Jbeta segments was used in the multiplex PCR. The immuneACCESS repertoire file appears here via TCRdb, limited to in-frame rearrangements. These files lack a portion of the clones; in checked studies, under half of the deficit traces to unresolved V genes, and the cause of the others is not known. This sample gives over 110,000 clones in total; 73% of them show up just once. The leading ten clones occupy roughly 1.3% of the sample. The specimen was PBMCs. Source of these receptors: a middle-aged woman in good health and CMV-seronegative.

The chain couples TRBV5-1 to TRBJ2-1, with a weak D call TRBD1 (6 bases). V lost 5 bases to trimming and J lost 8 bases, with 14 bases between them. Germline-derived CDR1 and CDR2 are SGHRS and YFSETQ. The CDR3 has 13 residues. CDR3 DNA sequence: TGCGCCAGCAGATACAGGGTTGGAGATGAGCAGTTCTTC. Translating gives CASRYRVGDEQFF.

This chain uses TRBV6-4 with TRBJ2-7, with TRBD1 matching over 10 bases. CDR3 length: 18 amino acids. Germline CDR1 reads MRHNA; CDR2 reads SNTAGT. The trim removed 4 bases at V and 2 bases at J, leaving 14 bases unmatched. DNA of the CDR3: TGTGCCAGCAGTGGATTGGACAGGGGGATCGGTTGCACCTACGAGCAGTACGTC. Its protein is CASSGLDRGIGCTYEQYV.

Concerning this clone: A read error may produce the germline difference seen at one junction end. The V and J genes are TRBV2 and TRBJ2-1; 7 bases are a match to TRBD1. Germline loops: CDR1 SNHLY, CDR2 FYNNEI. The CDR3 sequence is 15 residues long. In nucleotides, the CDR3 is TGTGCCAGCTTACCCCACGACAGGGACCCCAATCAGCAGTTCTTC. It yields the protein CASLPHDRDPNQQFF.

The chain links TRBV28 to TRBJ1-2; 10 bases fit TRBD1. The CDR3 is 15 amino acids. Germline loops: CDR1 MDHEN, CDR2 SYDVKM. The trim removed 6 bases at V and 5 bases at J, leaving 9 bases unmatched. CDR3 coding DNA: TGTGCCAGCAGGTCAGGGGACAGGGGTCCATATGGCTACACCTTC. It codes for CASRSGDRGPYGYTF.

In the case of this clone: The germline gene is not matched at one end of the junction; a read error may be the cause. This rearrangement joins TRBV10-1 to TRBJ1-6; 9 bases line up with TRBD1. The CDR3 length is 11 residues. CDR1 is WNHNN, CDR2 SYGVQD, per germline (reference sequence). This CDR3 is CASSEPGTGYF. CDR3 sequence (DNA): TGCGCCAGCAGTGAGCCCGGGACAGGGTACTTT.

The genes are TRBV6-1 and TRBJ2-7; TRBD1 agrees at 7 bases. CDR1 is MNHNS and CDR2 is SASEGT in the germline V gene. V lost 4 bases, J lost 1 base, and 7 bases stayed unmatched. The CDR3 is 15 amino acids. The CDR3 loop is CASSVAGTVSYEQYF. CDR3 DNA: TGTGCCAGCAGTGTCGCCGGGACAGTATCCTACGAGCAGTACTTC.

CDR3 nucleotide sequence: TGTGCCAGTAGAGTCAGGGGGACGTATGGCTACACCTTC. Protein: CASRVRGTYGYTF. This sequence joins TRBV19 and TRBJ1-2; 7 positions agree with TRBD1. With V trimmed by 6 bases and J by 5 bases, 6 bases remained unmatched. The CDR3 runs 13 residues. Germline V gives CDR1 LNHDA, CDR2 SQIVND (reference sequence).

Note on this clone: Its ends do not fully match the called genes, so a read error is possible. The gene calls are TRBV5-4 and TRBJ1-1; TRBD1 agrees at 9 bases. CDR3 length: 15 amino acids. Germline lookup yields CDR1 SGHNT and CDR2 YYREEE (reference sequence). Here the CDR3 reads CAGSPRTGENTEAFF. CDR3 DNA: TGTGCCGGCAGCCCTAGGACAGGGGAGAACACTGAAGCTTTCTTT.

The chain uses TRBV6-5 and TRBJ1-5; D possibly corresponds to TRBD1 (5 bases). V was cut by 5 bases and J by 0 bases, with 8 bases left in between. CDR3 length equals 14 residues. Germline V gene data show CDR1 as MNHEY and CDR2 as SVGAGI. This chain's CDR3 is CASSGRDSNQPQHF. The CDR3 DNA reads TGTGCCAGCAGTGGCAGGGATAGCAATCAGCCCCAGCATTTT.

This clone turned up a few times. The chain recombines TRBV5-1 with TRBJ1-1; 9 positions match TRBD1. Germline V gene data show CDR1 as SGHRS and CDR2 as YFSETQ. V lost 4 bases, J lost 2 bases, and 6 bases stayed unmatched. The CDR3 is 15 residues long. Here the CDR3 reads CASSTQGQGNTEAFF. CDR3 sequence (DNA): TGCGCCAGCAGCACACAGGGACAGGGTAACACTGAAGCTTTCTTT.

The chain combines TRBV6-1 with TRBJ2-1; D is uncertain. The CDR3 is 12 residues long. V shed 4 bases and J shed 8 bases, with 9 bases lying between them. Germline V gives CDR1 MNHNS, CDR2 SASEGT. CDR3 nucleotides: TGTGCCAGCAGTGGGCCCGGGTATGAGCAGTTCTTC. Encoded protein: CASSGPGYEQFF.

The CDR3 sequence: CASSPYLGTAGTIYF. CDR3 DNA: TGTGCCAGCAGCCCGTATCTGGGGACAGCGGGCACCATATATTTT. The chain links TRBV9 to TRBJ1-3; 7 bases agree with TRBD1. Looked up from germline, CDR1 is SGDLS and CDR2 is YYNGEE. The junction had 13 bases not matched to a gene; V was cut back by 4 bases and J by 9 bases. The CDR3 totals 15 residues.

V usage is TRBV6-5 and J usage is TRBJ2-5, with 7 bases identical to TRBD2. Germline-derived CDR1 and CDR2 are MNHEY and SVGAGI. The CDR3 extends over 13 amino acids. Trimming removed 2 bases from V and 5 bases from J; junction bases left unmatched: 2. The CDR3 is CASSYLGGETQYF. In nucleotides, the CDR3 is TGTGCCAGCAGTTACCTGGGGGGGGAGACCCAGTACTTC.

The CDR3 region is CASSPMASGANVLTF. The CDR3 DNA reads as TGTGCCAGCTCACCTATGGCTTCTGGGGCCAACGTCCTGACTTTC. This chain links TRBV18 with TRBJ2-6; D not resolved. The germline V and J ends were trimmed by 3 bases and 1 base, with 7 bases remaining between them. The CDR3 has 15 amino acids. The germline V gene has CDR1 KGHSH and CDR2 LQKENI. The variable domain in full, with the rest retrieved from reference TRBV18 and TRBJ2-6, is NAGVMQNPRHLVRRRGQEARLRCSPMKGHSHVYWYRQLPEEGLKFMVYLQKENIIDESGMPKERFSAEFPKEGPSILRIQQVVRGDSAAYFCASSPMASGANVLTFGAGSRLTVL.

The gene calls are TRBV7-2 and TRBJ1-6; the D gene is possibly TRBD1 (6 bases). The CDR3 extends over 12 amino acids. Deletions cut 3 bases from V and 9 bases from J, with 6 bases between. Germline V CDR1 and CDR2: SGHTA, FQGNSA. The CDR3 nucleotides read TGTGCCAGCAGCTTCAGGGGTTCACCCCTCCACTTT. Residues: CASSFRGSPLHF.

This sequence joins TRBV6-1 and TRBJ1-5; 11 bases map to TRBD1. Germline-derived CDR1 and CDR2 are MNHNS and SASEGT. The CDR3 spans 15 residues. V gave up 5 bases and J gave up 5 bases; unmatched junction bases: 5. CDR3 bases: TGTGCCAGCAGTTCCCGGGACAGGGGGGATCAGCCCCAGCATTTT. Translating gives CASSSRDRGDQPQHF.

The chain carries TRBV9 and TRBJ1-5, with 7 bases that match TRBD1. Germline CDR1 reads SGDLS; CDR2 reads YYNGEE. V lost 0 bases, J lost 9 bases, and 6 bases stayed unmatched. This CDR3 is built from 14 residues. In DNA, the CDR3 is TGTGCCAGCAGCGTAGATCAGGGGGAGGCGCCCCAGCATTTT. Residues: CASSVDQGEAPQHF.

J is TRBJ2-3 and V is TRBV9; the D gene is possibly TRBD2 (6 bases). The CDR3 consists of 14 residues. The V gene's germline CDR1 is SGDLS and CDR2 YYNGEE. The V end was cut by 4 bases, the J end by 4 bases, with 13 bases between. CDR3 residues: CASSHGRGADTQYF. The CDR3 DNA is TGTGCCAGCAGCCACGGGCGGGGAGCAGATACGCAGTATTTT.

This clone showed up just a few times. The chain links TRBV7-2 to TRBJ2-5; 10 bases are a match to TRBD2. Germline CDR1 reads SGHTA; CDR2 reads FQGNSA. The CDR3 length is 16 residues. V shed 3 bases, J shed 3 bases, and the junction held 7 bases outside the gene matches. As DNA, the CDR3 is TGTGCCAGCAGCTTCGGAGCGGGGGGGAGAGAAGAGACCCAGTACTTC. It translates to CASSFGAGGREETQYF.

DNA of the CDR3: TGTGCCAGTAGTAGACAGGGAACGGGTGGAAACACCATATATTTT. Its protein is CASSRQGTGGNTIYF. The V call is TRBV19, the J call TRBJ1-3, with TRBD1 matching over 7 bases. Germline lookup yields CDR1 LNHDA and CDR2 SQIVND (reference sequence). The CDR3 sequence is 15 residues long. Trimming cost V 4 bases and J 3 bases; bases outside gene matches: 6.

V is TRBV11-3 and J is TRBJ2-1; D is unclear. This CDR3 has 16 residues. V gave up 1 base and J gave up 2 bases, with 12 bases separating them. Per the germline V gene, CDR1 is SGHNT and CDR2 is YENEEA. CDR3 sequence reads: CASSLGRRETYNEQFF. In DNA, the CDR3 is TGTGCCAGCAGCTTAGGGCGGCGAGAAACCTACAATGAGCAGTTCTTC.

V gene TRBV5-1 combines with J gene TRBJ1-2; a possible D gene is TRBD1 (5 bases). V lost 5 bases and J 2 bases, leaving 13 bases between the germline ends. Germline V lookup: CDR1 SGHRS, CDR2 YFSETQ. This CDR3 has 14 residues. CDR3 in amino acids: CASRSGVKNYGYTF. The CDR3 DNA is TGCGCCAGCAGATCGGGGGTTAAAAACTATGGCTACACCTTC. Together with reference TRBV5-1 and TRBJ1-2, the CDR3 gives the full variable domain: KAGVTQTPRYLIKTRGQQVTLSCSPISGHRSVSWYQQTPGQGLQFLFEYFSETQRNKGNFPGRFSGRQFSNSRSEMNVSTLELGDSALYLCASRSGVKNYGYTFGSGTRLTVV.

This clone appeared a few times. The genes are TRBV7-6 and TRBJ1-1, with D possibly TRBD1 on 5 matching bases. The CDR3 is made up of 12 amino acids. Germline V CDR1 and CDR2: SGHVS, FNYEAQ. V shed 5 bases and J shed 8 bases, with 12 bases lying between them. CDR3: CASSPLGGEAFF. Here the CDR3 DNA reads TGTGCCAGCAGCCCCCTCGGGGGAGAAGCTTTCTTT.

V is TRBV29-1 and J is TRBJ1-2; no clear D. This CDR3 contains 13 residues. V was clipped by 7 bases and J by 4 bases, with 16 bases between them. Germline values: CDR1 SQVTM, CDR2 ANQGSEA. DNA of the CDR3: TGCAGCGCCCCCCTCAGTGGGCGCTATGGCTACACCTTC. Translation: CSAPLSGRYGYTF.

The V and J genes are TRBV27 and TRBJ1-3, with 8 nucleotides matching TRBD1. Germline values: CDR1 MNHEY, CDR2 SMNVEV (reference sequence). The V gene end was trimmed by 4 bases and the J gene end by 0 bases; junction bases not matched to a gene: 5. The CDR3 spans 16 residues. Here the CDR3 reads CASSSGRGLSGNTIYF. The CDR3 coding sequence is TGTGCCAGCAGTTCGGGCAGGGGGCTCTCTGGAAACACCATATATTTT.

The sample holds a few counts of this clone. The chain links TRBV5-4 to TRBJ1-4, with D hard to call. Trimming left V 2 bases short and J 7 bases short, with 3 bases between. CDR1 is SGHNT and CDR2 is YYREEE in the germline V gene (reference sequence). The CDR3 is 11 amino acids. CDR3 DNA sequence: TGTGCCAGCAGCTTCGGTGAAAAACTGTTTTTT. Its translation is CASSFGEKLFF.

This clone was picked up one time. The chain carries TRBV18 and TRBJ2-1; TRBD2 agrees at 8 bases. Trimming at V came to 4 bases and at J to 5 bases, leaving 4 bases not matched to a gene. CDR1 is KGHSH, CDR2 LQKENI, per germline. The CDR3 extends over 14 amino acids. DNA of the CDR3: TGTGCCAGCTCACATAGCGGGGAACACAATGAGCAGTTCTTC. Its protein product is CASSHSGEHNEQFF.

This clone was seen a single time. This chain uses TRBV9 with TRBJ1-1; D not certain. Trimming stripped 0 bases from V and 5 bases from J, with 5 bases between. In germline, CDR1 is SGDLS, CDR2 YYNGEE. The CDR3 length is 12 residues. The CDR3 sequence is CASSVGHTEAFF. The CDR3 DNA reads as TGTGCCAGCAGCGTAGGGCATACTGAAGCTTTCTTT.

The CDR3: CATSRNQGAGELFF. CDR3 coding DNA: TGTGCCACCAGCAGAAACCAGGGGGCCGGGGAGCTGTTTTTT. The chain links TRBV15 to TRBJ2-2; TRBD1 matches at 7 bases. Germline lookup yields CDR1 LNHNV and CDR2 YYDKDF (reference sequence). With 2 bases clipped from V and 6 bases from J, the junction kept 3 bases outside the gene matches. The CDR3 is 14 amino acids.

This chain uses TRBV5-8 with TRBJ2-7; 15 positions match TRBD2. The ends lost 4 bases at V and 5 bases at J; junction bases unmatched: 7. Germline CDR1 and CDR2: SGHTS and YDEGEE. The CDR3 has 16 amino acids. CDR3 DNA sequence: TGTGCCAGCAGCAAAGGGACTAGCGGGGGGATCCACGAGCAGTACGTC. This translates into CASSKGTSGGIHEQYV.